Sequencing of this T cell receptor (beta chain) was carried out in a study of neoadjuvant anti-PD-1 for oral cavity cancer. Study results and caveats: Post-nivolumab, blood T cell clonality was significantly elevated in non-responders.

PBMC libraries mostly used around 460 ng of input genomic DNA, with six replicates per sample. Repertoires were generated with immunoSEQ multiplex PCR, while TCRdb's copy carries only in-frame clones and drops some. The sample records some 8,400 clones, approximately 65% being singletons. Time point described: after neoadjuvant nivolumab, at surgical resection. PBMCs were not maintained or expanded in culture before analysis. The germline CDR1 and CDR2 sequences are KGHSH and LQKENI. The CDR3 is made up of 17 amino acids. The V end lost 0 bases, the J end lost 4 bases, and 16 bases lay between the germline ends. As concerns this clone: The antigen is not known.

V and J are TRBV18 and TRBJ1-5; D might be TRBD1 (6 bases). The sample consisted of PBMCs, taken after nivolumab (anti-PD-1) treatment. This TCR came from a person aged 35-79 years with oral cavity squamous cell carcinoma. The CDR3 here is CASSPPPGEGGNQPQHF. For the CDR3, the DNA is TGTGCCAGCTCACCACCTCCAGGGGAGGGCGGGAATCAGCCCCAGCATTTT.